The next 29 T cell receptor beta chains were all read from a single sample in a study of human T cells and chemical hapten exposure. Time point specified: patch test 1, 2 weeks after DPC sensitization. The treatment was: therapeutic diphenylcyclopropenone sensitization with weekly scalp DPC. MiXCR was run by TCRdb on the RACE reads, yielding one entry per CDR3 protein. The repertoire holds 300,000 to 400,000 distinct CDR3 sequences, with roughly 6.9% as singletons. This sample comprised whole blood, obtained in connection with sensitization to the hapten diphenylcyclopropenone (DPC). These receptors all stem from a woman aged 18-29 years with alopecia areata. Some clones in this sample may be carry-over from other donors' samples.

This clonotype has a count of ten or more. The chain joins TRBV7-9 to TRBJ2-3; D uncertain. The CDR3 is 12 amino acids. The V gene lost 4 bases and the J gene lost 4 bases, with 6 bases spanning the gap. Looked up from germline, CDR1 is SEHNR and CDR2 is FQNEAQ (reference sequence). CDR3 coding DNA: TGTGCCAGCAGCTCTATCCCAGATACGCAGTATTTT. Protein: CASSSIPDTQYF.

The chain has TRBV29-1 and TRBJ2-4; D could derive from TRBD1 or TRBD2 (5 bases each). Germline V CDR1 and CDR2: SQVTM, ANQGSEA. V was clipped by 7 bases and J by 6 bases, with 13 bases between them. The CDR3 is made up of 12 amino acids. The DNA of the CDR3 is TGCAGCGCCCGGACCGGGGCAAACATTCAGTACTTC. It translates to CSARTGANIQYF.

This clonotype came up a few times. The CDR3 nucleotides read TGTGCCAGCAGACAAATGGGGGGTAGTATCGGCTATGGCTACACCTTC. It codes for CASRQMGGSIGYGYTF. The chain joins TRBV5-4 to TRBJ1-2; tentatively, D is TRBD1 (5 bases). CDR3 length: 16 amino acids. CDR1 SGHNT and CDR2 YYREEE come from the germline V gene (reference sequence). Trimming took 5 bases from V and 4 from J, leaving 21 bases between them.

This clonotype was observed many times. V is TRBV29-1 and J is TRBJ1-2, with D unresolved. V shed 6 bases and J shed 2 bases, with 16 bases lying between them. Germline V gene data show CDR1 as SQVTM and CDR2 as ANQGSEA. The CDR3 totals 14 residues. The CDR3 protein is CSVLMEVPNYGYTF. The DNA of the CDR3 is TGCAGCGTCTTGATGGAGGTTCCCAACTATGGCTACACCTTC.

The chain has TRBV6-6 and TRBJ2-5, with D possibly being TRBD1 (7 bases). Trimming stripped 4 bases from V and 3 bases from J, with 21 bases between. Germline values: CDR1 MNHNY, CDR2 SVGAGI (reference sequence). The CDR3 contains 17 residues. CDR3 sequence: CASSFLAAGGGEETQYF. Here the CDR3 DNA reads TGTGCCAGCAGTTTCTTAGCCGCAGGAGGGGGCGAAGAGACCCAGTACTTC.

This clonotype was counted at least ten times. The rearrangement uses TRBV7-8 and TRBJ2-7; 8 bases agree with TRBD2. J was trimmed by 4 bases and V by 4 bases; bases with no gene match: 12. CDR3 length: 16 residues. CDR1 is SGHVS and CDR2 is FQNEAQ in the germline V gene. Here the CDR3 reads CASSSTLPSGGYEQYF. DNA for the CDR3: TGTGCCAGCAGCTCGACGTTGCCCAGCGGGGGTTACGAGCAGTACTTC. The entire variable domain, with the rest obtained from reference TRBV7-8 and TRBJ2-7, is as follows: GAGVSQSPRYKVAKRGQDVALRCDPISGHVSLFWYQQALGQGPEFLTYFQNEAQLDKSGLPSDRFFAERPEGSVSTLKIQRTQQEDSAVYLCASSSTLPSGGYEQYFGPGTRLTVT.

This clonotype was observed many times. The chain combines TRBV6-5 with TRBJ2-6, with D unresolved. This CDR3 contains 17 residues. Trimming took 2 bases from V and 0 from J, leaving 11 bases between them. Germline lookup yields CDR1 MNHEY and CDR2 SVGAGI. Here the CDR3 reads CASSYGEDLSGANVLTF. CDR3 DNA sequence: TGTGCCAGCAGTTACGGGGAAGACCTCTCTGGGGCCAACGTCCTGACTTTC.

This clonotype appeared a few times. The chain recombines TRBV7-2 with TRBJ1-6; 10 bases are shared with TRBD1. Germline-derived CDR1 and CDR2 are SGHTA and FQGNSA. The CDR3 length is 16 residues. With V trimmed by 0 bases and J by 7 bases, 3 bases remained unmatched. The CDR3 loop reads CASSLAGTGVNSPLHF. CDR3 in DNA: TGTGCCAGCAGCTTAGCCGGGACAGGGGTAAATTCACCCCTCCACTTT.

This clonotype was counted at least ten times. The V and J genes are TRBV3-1 and TRBJ2-3, with D perhaps TRBD2 (6 bases). CDR1 is LGHDT and CDR2 is YNNKEL in the germline V gene (reference sequence). The V end was cut by 3 bases, the J end by 2 bases, with 9 bases between. The CDR3 has 14 residues. CDR3 DNA: TGTGCCAGCAGCCAGGCGGGGTACACAGATACGCAGTATTTT. This translates into CASSQAGYTDTQYF.

Ten or more counts support this clonotype. This chain uses TRBV28 with TRBJ1-2; 7 bases are shared with TRBD1. CDR1 is MDHEN and CDR2 is SYDVKM in the germline V gene. V lost 4 bases and J lost 4; bases outside the gene matches: 6. This CDR3 is built from 14 residues. The CDR3 region is CASSSPGGTYGYTF. In DNA, the CDR3 is TGTGCCAGCAGTTCCCCAGGGGGGACCTATGGCTACACCTTC.

This clonotype was seen more than once but under ten times. This CDR3 reads CASSEYRTGYPGANVLTF. The CDR3 bases are TGTGCCAGCAGTGAATATAGAACAGGGTATCCTGGGGCCAACGTCCTGACTTTC. The gene calls are TRBV25-1 and TRBJ2-6, with TRBD1 as a possible D gene (6 bases). Germline V gene sequence: CDR1 MGHDK, CDR2 SYGVNS. With 0 bases removed from V and 2 bases from J, the gap between germline ends came to 14 bases. The CDR3 runs to 18 residues.

The CDR3 nucleotides read TGTGCCAGCAGTGCGGGTAGTCCGTACGTCTCCTACGAGCAGTACTTC. Translated, it gives CASSAGSPYVSYEQYF. This sequence joins TRBV6-5 and TRBJ2-7, with D tentatively TRBD2 (5 bases). This CDR3 has 16 residues. The V end was cut by 5 bases, the J end by 0 bases, with 17 bases between. In germline, CDR1 is MNHEY, CDR2 SVGAGI.

This rearrangement joins TRBV7-3 to TRBJ2-1; D is undetermined. The CDR3 loop spans 13 amino acids. Trimming cost V 3 bases and J 3 bases, with 6 bases left between them. Germline V gene sequence: CDR1 SGHTA, CDR2 FQGTGA. CDR3: CASSFPYYNEQFF. The CDR3 nucleotides are TGTGCCAGCAGCTTCCCTTACTACAATGAGCAGTTCTTC.

The chain has TRBV5-5 and TRBJ1-4; weak D call: TRBD1 (5 bases). Germline loops: CDR1 SGHKS, CDR2 YYEKEE (reference sequence). Trimming shortened V by 0 bases and J by 6 bases, and 12 bases separated the two germline ends. This CDR3 is built from 15 residues. CDR3 sequence: CASSLVSTQDEKLFF. The CDR3, as DNA: TGTGCCAGCAGCTTGGTGTCTACACAGGATGAAAAACTGTTTTTT.

The V call is TRBV20-1, the J call TRBJ1-3, with no clear D. Germline V gene lookup returns CDR1 DFQATT and CDR2 SNEGSKA (reference sequence). This CDR3 is built from 15 residues. V was pared by 0 bases and J by 0 bases, with 9 bases between. DNA for the CDR3: TGCAGTGCTAGAGATCCCCGGCGCTCTGGAAACACCATATATTTT. It specifies CSARDPRRSGNTIYF.

This rearrangement joins TRBV20-1 to TRBJ1-5; D unresolved. Germline lookup yields CDR1 DFQATT and CDR2 SNEGSKA (reference sequence). The CDR3 spans 13 residues. Trimming left V 5 bases short and J 1 base short, with 9 bases between. The CDR3 DNA reads TGCAGTGCTGGGGTAGACAGCAATCAGCCCCAGCATTTT. Its protein product is CSAGVDSNQPQHF.

The CDR3 here is CASKRSQGTEAFF. The CDR3 coding sequence is TGTGCCAGCAAACGCAGTCAGGGCACTGAAGCTTTCTTT. The rearrangement links TRBV2 to TRBJ1-1; TRBD1 is a possible D gene (5 bases). The CDR3 contains 13 residues. Germline V gene data show CDR1 as SNHLY and CDR2 as FYNNEI. Trimming stripped 7 bases from V and 4 bases from J, with 13 bases between.

This clonotype showed up many times. The gene calls are TRBV12-3 or TRBV12-4 and TRBJ2-1; TRBD2 is a possible D gene (6 bases). Trimming cost V 10 bases and J 7 bases, with 11 bases left between them. The CDR3 contains 11 residues. In DNA form, the CDR3 reads TGTGCCACTGGGAGGAGAAATGAGCAGTTCTTC. It translates to CATGRRNEQFF.

This clonotype was picked up many times. V is TRBV3-1 and J is TRBJ1-5; D is perhaps TRBD1 (6 bases). V was pared by 6 bases and J by 5 bases, with 11 bases between. The CDR3 runs 13 residues. CDR1 is LGHDT, CDR2 YNNKEL, per germline (reference sequence). The DNA for the CDR3 is TGTGCCAGCAGTACACAGGGAGATCAGCCCCAGCATTTT. The encoded protein is CASSTQGDQPQHF.

This clonotype has just a few counts. The chain uses TRBV12-3 or TRBV12-4 and TRBJ2-1, with 10 nucleotides matching TRBD2. J gave up 4 bases and V 6 bases, and 6 bases lay outside the gene matches. The CDR3 loop spans 15 amino acids. CDR3 DNA: TGTGCCAGCAGGCTCTCTAGCGGGGGTTACAATGAGCAGTTCTTC. This translates into CASRLSSGGYNEQFF.

This clonotype was seen only a few times. This chain joins TRBV12-3 or TRBV12-4 and TRBJ2-1; D unresolved. V lost 2 bases and J 8 bases, leaving 19 bases between the germline ends. The CDR3 is made up of 16 amino acids. The CDR3 DNA sequence: TGTGCCAGCAGTTTACAAGGAGCTTTTATCCTCGATGAGCAGTTCTTC. Protein sequence: CASSLQGAFILDEQFF.

This clonotype was observed many times. The chain carries TRBV12-3 or TRBV12-4 and TRBJ2-2; D unclear. The CDR3 is 15 amino acids. V was clipped by 6 bases and J by 0 bases, with 11 bases between them. CDR3 nucleotide sequence: TGTGCCAGCAGATACACGACTGCGAACACCGGGGAGCTGTTTTTT. Encoded protein: CASRYTTANTGELFF.

The V and J genes are TRBV24-1 and TRBJ1-1; 8 positions match TRBD1. The CDR3 is 13 residues long. Germline lookup yields CDR1 KGHDR and CDR2 SFDVKD. The V gene end was trimmed by 0 bases and the J gene end by 8 bases; junction bases not matched to a gene: 1. The CDR3 nucleotides are TGTGCCACCAGTGATTTGAACAGGGGGGAAGCTTTCTTT. It is translated as CATSDLNRGEAFF.

This clonotype was seen ten or more times. V usage is TRBV29-1 and J usage is TRBJ2-2, with TRBD1 as a possible D gene (6 bases). The CDR3 totals 15 residues. Trimming left V 7 bases short and J 2 bases short, with 17 bases between. The V gene's germline CDR1 is SQVTM and CDR2 ANQGSEA. CDR3 coding DNA: TGCAGCGCCACTCCAGGGGACGGCAACACCGGGGAGCTGTTTTTT. As protein: CSATPGDGNTGELFF.

The rearrangement links TRBV24-1 to TRBJ2-3; D is uncertain. The CDR3 is made up of 14 amino acids. V lost 3 bases and J lost 1, with 7 bases in between. Germline values: CDR1 KGHDR, CDR2 SFDVKD. The CDR3 bases are TGTGCCACCAGTGATGTTGGGGGCACAGATACGCAGTATTTT. Translation gives CATSDVGGTDTQYF.

The table lists this clonotype with many counts. The CDR3 coding sequence is TGCGCCAGCAGCATGACTAGCGGGACCTCCGGGACCCAGTACTTC. Translation: CASSMTSGTSGTQYF. The V call is TRBV5-1, the J call TRBJ2-5; 11 bases agree with TRBD2. The V gene end was trimmed by 4 bases and the J gene end by 7 bases; junction bases not matched to a gene: 9. This CDR3 comprises 15 residues. The germline V gene encodes CDR1 SGHRS and CDR2 YFSETQ.

This clonotype was counted between two and nine times. This chain uses TRBV5-1 with TRBJ2-5; 10 bases line up with TRBD2. After removal of 6 bases from V and 2 bases from J, the junction contained 13 bases not matched to a gene. This CDR3 is built from 17 residues. Germline lookup yields CDR1 SGHRS and CDR2 YFSETQ. CDR3 coding DNA: TGCGCCAGCAAGGCCCGCGGACTAGCGGTGATACAAGAGACCCAGTACTTC. Translating it yields CASKARGLAVIQETQYF.

The sample holds many counts of this clonotype. The chain has TRBV3-1 and TRBJ2-7, with D tentatively TRBD1 or TRBD2 (5 bases each). Germline CDR1 LGHDT, CDR2 YNNKEL (reference sequence). This CDR3 spans 14 amino acids. Between the trimmed V and J ends, which lost 4 bases and 3 bases, there was a span of 13 bases. The CDR3 spells CASSPRGRDYEQYF. The CDR3 nucleotides read TGTGCCAGCAGCCCGAGGGGCAGGGACTACGAGCAGTACTTC.

Many counts were recorded for this clonotype. The V call is TRBV5-1, the J call TRBJ2-7; D gene ambiguous. Germline values: CDR1 SGHRS, CDR2 YFSETQ. Trimming shortened V by 4 bases and J by 3 bases, and 17 bases separated the two germline ends. CDR3 length equals 15 residues. The chain's CDR3 is CASSMDGPWDYEQYF. The CDR3 nucleotides read TGCGCCAGCAGCATGGACGGGCCCTGGGACTACGAGCAGTACTTC.